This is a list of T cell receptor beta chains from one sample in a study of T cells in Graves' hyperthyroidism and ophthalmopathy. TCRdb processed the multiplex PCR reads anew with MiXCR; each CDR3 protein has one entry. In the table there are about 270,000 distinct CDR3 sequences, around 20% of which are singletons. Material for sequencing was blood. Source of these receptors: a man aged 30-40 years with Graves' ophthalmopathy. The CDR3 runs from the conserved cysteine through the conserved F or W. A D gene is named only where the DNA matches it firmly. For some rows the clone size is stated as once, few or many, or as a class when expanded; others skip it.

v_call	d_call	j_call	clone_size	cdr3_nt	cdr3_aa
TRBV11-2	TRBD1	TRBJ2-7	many	TGTGCCAGCAGCTCCTCCGGGACAGGGACCCTCGAGCAGTACTTC	CASSSSGTGTLEQYF
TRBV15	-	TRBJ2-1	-	TGTGCCACCAGCGTTACCGAAAGCAATGAGCAGTTCTTC	CATSVTESNEQFF
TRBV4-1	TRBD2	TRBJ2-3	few	TGCGCCAGCAGCCAAGATCGTCTAGCGGGACTCACAGATACGCAGTATTTT	CASSQDRLAGLTDTQYF
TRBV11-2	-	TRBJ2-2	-	TGTGCCAGCAGCTTCGGTAGTTTTGCCGGGGAGCTGTTTTTT	CASSFGSFAGELFF
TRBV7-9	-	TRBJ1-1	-	TGTGCCAGCAGCCCCCTCGTGTTGGACAGCCCTACGAACACTGAAGCTTTCTTT	CASSPLVLDSPTNTEAFF
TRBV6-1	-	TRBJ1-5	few	TGTGCCAGCAGTGAGGCAGTAACGAGGAGCAATCAGCCCCAGCATTTT	CASSEAVTRSNQPQHF
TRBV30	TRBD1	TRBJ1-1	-	TGTGCTATGAGACAGGGGACAGCTGAAGCTTTCTTT	CAMRQGTAEAFF
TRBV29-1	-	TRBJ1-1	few	TGCAGCGTTGGGGCTCAGGGAAATGAAGCTTTCTTT	CSVGAQGNEAFF
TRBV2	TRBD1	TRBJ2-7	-	TGTGCCAGCACCCTGACCGGACAGGGTATGAGGGAGCAGTACTTC	CASTLTGQGMREQYF
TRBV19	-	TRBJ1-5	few	TGTGCCAGTAGTATAGGGACAGCCGATAGCAATCAGCCCCAGCATTTT	CASSIGTADSNQPQHF
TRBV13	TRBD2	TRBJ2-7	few	TGTGCCAGCAGCTCGACTAGCGGTTACGAGCAGTACTTC	CASSSTSGYEQYF
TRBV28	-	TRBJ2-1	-	TGTGCCAGCAGTTTAGGTGGAAGTATCAATGAGCAGTTCTTC	CASSLGGSINEQFF
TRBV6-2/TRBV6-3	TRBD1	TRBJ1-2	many	TGTGCCAGCAGGCTGACAGGGCCCTATGGCTACACCTTC	CASRLTGPYGYTF
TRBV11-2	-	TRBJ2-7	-	TGTGCCAGCAGCTTGGGGTTTGGCCCCTCCTACGAGCAGTACTTC	CASSLGFGPSYEQYF
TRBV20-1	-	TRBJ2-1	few	TGCAGTGCTAGAGATGGTACAGGGCAGTTCTTC	CSARDGTGQFF
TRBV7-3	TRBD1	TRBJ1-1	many	TGTGCCAGCAGTCCCCAGGGGGCGTCCACTGAAGCTTTCTTT	CASSPQGASTEAFF
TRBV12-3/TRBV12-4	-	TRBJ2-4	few	TGTGCCAGCAGTTGGGGGCGAGTAGCCAAAAACATTCAGTACTTC	CASSWGRVAKNIQYF
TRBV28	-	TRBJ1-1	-	TGTGCCAGCAGTTTAAGGTACACCCAAGCTTTCTTT	CASSLRYTQAFF
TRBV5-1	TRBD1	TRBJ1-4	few	TGCGCCAGCAGCATGACAGGGGCTCCGGAGGAAAAACTGTTTTTT	CASSMTGAPEEKLFF
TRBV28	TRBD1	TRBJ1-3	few	TGTGCCAGCAGACTCCGACAGGGGGCGTTATCCATATATTTT	CASRLRQGALSIYF
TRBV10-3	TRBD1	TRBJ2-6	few	TGTGCCATCAGTGAGACAGGGGCCGGGGCCAACGTCCTGACTTTC	CAISETGAGANVLTF
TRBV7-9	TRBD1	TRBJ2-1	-	TGTGCCAGCAGCTCACCCCAGGGGGTTTACAATGAGCAGTTCTTC	CASSSPQGVYNEQFF
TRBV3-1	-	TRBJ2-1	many	TGTGCCAGCAGGGGACCCAATGAGCAGTTCTTC	CASRGPNEQFF
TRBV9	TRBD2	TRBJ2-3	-	TGTGCCAGCAGCCCCCCAGGACTAGCGGTTAGCACAGATACGCAGTATTTT	CASSPPGLAVSTDTQYF
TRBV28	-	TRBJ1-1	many	TGTGCCAGCAGTTCCCCGGCCTCATATGAAGCTTTCTTT	CASSSPASYEAFF
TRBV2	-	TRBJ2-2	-	TGTGCCAGCTTGGAGGGCCCCGGGGAGCTGTTTTTT	CASLEGPGELFF
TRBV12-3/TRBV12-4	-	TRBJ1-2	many	TGTGCCAGCAGCTCAGGGGCTCGTGGCTACACCTTC	CASSSGARGYTF
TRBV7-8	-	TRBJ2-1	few	TGTGCCAGCAGCTTAGAGAGGAAGAAAGCCTCCTCGGTCCATGAGCAGTTCTTC	CASSLERKKASSVHEQFF
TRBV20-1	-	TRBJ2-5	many	TGCAGTGCTTCCCGACAGCAAGAGACCCAGTACTTC	CSASRQQETQYF
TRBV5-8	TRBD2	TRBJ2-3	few	TGTGCCAGCAGCTTGCACAGGACTAGCAGTAGCACAGATACGCAGTATTTT	CASSLHRTSSSTDTQYF
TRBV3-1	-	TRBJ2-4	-	TGTGCCAGCAGCCAAGGGGGTAGCGGAGACCGCAAAAACATTCAGTACTTC	CASSQGGSGDRKNIQYF
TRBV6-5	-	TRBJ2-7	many	TGTGCCAGCAGTTACTCGAGGCTGGGATCCGAGCAGTACTTC	CASSYSRLGSEQYF
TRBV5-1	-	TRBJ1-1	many	TGCGCCAGCAGCTTGGAGCCTTGGGACACTGAAGCTTTCTTT	CASSLEPWDTEAFF
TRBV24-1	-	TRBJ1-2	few	TGTGCCACCAGTGATTTCAGGGACTATGGCTACACCTTC	CATSDFRDYGYTF
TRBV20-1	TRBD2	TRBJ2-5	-	TGCAGTGCTAGGGTCCCGGGACTAGTGGGAGAGACCCAGTACTTC	CSARVPGLVGETQYF
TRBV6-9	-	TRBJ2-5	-	TGTGCCAGCAGTTCCCCTTCTAGCCGAGAGACCCAGTACTTC	CASSSPSSRETQYF